This T cell receptor (beta chain) was documented in a study of CD8+CD57+ T cells in acquired aplastic anemia (dated by TCRdb to 2016 to 2019). Broadly, across the study: DNA extracted from sorted CD4+ and CD8+ cells had a mean of roughly 3.4 ug, with a range of roughly 0.18 to 27.4 ug. Mean read counts for healthy donor samples were about 9.8 million for CD4+ cells and roughly 12 million for CD8+ cells.

For CDR1 and CDR2, the germline V gene (reference sequence) lists SEHNR and FQNEAQ. Including the terminal cysteine and phenylalanine, the CDR3 comprises 14 residues. The CDR3 DNA has 42 bases and is translated from base 1. V gives up 5 bases and J gives up 5 bases, and the segment between their germline ends measures 16 bases. Overall study results and their limits: Twenty-nine CD8+ CDR3 sequences were found in both patients and controls but appeared to be highly expressed in patients and within the immunodominant clones of the patients. Between patients and healthy controls, no significant difference in CD8+ Simpson's diversity was found (P=0.060).

Genomic DNA was used as template for profiling of TCR beta VDJ combinations and CDR3 sequences. TCR repertoire sequencing was run on an Illumina HiSeq 2000. The original methods were these. Repertoire assessment relied on Simpson's diversity index, CDR3 size and DJ length profiles, and TRBV/TRBJ rearrangement plots. The most abundant DNA sequence in the deep sequencing data was taken as the immunodominant clone. CDR3 amino acid sequences were screened for sharing across subjects and compared with published repertoires and the VDJdb database. Starting from the raw public reads, TCRdb applied fastp trimming at Q25, assembled clones with MiXCR and retained in-frame beta chains. Each record represents a unique CDR3 protein, reported with the most common genes and DNA among its rows. It is TCRdb's table, rather than the study itself, that gives the V and J calls and clone size. This sample holds some 190,000 distinct CDR3 sequences; around 45% were observed only once. Under 3.5% of the sample lies in the top ten.

In this study, sorted CD4+ and CD8+ T cells from the blood of healthy subjects and of severe aplastic anemia patients had their TCR repertoires deep-sequenced. Ficoll-Paque density gradient centrifugation was used to isolate peripheral blood mononuclear cells. Before DNA extraction, CD4+ and CD8+ T cells were sorted with FACS or magnetic beads. Notes on this clonotype: Its antigen target is currently unknown. It has no much larger one-base neighbor in the sample; base qualities were not kept.

Sequencing input: sorted CD4+, CD8+, or CD8+CD57+ T cells (not recorded which) from PBMCs. Rearrangement joined TRBV7-9 to TRBJ2-7; possibly the D gene is TRBD2, per 5 matching bases. The sequence came from a human donor in good health. The bases are TGTGCCAGCAGCCCCGGGATAGGGAGAGACGAGCAGTACTTC. It is translated as CASSPGIGRDEQYF. Reference TRBV7-9 and TRBJ2-7 proteins supply the regions before and after the CDR3; the full variable domain is: DTGVSQNPRHKITKRGQNVTFRCDPISEHNRLYWYRQTLGQGPEFLTYFQNEAQLEKSRLLSDRFSAERPKGSFSTLEIQRTEQGDSAMYLCASSPGIGRDEQYFGPGTRLTVT.